The text below deals with one TCR beta chain. This clone was picked up a small number of times. Which antigen it targets is not known. Per-base qualities were not stored, and no clone one base away is much larger. Including cysteine and phenylalanine, the CDR3 has 12 amino acids. Only the CDR3 region is kept as DNA, spanning 36 bases read in frame from base 1. From the germline V gene, CDR1 is SNHLY and CDR2 is FYNNEI. Between the V and J ends, shortened by 6 bases and 0 bases respectively, the junction contains 6 bases. Libraries were made using the immunoSEQ multiplex PCR assay. Rearranged TCR beta chain sequences were amplified with the hsTCRB Kit following the manufacturer's protocol. TCRB libraries were sequenced on an Illumina MiSeq. As for how the authors treated the data: The proprietary platform of the kit vendor was used for demultiplexing, trimming and gene mapping. TCRdb's version of the immuneACCESS table is confined to in-frame rearrangements and falls short of the full clone set. An unresolved V gene accounts for under half of the shortfall where checked; the remainder is of unknown origin. That table gives V, J and clone size, and the DNA gave D and trimming. For this sample there are 56,000 or so clones; more than 70% appear just once. The ten largest clonotypes hold under 2% of the sample.

The data belong to a study of a mutant IDH1 vaccine in newly diagnosed glioma (dated by TCRdb to 2020 to 2023). Background on the whole study: Across visits V03 through V10, patients got a total of eight vaccinations, given in weeks 1, 3, 5, 7, 11, 15, 19 and 23. Vaccination was initiated 4-6 weeks after radiotherapy alone, or concurrently with temozolomide cycles in the chemotherapy-containing groups. The roughly 30 treated patients were around 60% male and 37.5% female, with a mean age of roughly 40 years. Prior to enrollment, standard therapy consisting of radiotherapy alone, temozolomide alone, or radiochemotherapy with temozolomide had been administered to patients, with the combination being received by most patients. Peripheral blood was drawn at six visits: V03 (baseline), V05, V07, V10, V12 and V13. Longitudinal TCRB deep sequencing was performed for about two dozen treated patients wherever samples were available for exploratory analyses. The paper as a whole reports these results and caveats: Pseudoprogression seemed to be unrelated to changes in the top peripheral T cell clonotypes found by TCRB sequencing. Selection of PBMC samples for TCRB deep sequencing was based on availability. It was noted by the authors that analyses of patient blood samples could not be reproduced owing to sample limitations. Vaccine-induced immune responses across multiple MHC alleles were detected in approximately 93% of patients.

Taken with the paper, the label for time point translates to: week 5, during vaccination. Each vaccine dose was 300 ug of a 20-mer mutant IDH1 peptide in Montanide, given subcutaneously with topical imiquimod. All donors had newly diagnosed IDH1-mutant astrocytomas of WHO grade 3 or 4 that showed loss of nuclear ATRX. The samples were drawn from NOA16, a multicentre, single-arm, open-label phase I trial in Germany that tested a mutant IDH1 peptide vaccine in humans for the first time. Genomic DNA for TCRB sequencing was extracted from EDTA blood using the DNeasy Blood and Tissue Kit. The V and J genes are TRBV2 and TRBJ2-7, with the D gene call left open. This sample comprised PBMCs, obtained from a glioma patient whose treatment included an IDH1 peptide vaccine. The clonotype was recovered from a middle-aged woman with glioma. The DNA sequence is TGTGCCAGCAGGGAAAACTCCTACGAGCAGTACTTC. This encodes CASRENSYEQYF.